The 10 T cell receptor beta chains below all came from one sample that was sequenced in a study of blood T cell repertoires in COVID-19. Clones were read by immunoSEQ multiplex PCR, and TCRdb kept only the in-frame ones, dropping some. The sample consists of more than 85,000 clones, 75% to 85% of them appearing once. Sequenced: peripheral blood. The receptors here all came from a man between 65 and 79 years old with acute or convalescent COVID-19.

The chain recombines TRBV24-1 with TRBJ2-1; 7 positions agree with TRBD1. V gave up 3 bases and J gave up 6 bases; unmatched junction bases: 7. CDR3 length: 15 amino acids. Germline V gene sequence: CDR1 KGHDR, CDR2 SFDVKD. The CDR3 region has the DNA TGTGCCACCAGTGATATAGGGGGCGCCGGCAATGAGCAGTTCTTC. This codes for CATSDIGGAGNEQFF.

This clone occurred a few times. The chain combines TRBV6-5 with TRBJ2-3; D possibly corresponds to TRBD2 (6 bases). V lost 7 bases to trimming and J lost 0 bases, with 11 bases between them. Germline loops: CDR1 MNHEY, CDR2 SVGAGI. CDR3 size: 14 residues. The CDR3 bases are TGTGCCAGCACTCTAGCGACTAGCACAGATACGCAGTATTTT. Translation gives CASTLATSTDTQYF.

The CDR3 protein is CASSIRDRGRGTGELFF. The CDR3 DNA sequence: TGTGCCAGTAGTATCCGGGACAGGGGGCGAGGCACCGGGGAGCTGTTTTTT. The V call is TRBV19, the J call TRBJ2-2; 12 bases line up with TRBD1. Trimming at V came to 3 bases and at J to 4 bases, leaving 6 bases not matched to a gene. Germline V gives CDR1 LNHDA, CDR2 SQIVND (reference sequence). The CDR3 loop spans 17 amino acids.

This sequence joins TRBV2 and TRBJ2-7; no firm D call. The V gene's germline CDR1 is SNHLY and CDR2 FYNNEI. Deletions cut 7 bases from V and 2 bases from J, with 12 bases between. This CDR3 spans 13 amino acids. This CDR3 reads CASNIQLPYEQYF. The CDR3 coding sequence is TGTGCCAGCAACATACAGCTTCCCTACGAGCAGTACTTC.

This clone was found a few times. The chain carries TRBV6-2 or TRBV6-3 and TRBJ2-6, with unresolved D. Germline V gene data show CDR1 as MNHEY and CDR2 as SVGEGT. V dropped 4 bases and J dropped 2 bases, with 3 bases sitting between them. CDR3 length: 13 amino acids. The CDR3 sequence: CASSLAGANVLTF. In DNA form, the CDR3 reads TGTGCCAGCAGTTTAGCTGGGGCCAACGTCCTGACTTTC.

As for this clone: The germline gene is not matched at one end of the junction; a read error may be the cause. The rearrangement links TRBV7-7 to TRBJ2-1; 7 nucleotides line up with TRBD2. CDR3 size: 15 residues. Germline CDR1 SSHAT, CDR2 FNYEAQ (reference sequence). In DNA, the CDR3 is TGTGCTAGCAGCCTCAGTCCGGGGGGAGGCGATGAGCAGTTCTTC. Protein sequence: CASSLSPGGGDEQFF.

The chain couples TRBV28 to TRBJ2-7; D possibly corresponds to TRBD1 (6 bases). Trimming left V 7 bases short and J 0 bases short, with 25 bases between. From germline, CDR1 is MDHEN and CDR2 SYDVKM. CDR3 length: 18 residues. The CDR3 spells CASIESGTLPPLSYEQYF. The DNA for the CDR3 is TGTGCCAGCATAGAGTCCGGGACACTCCCCCCCCTCTCCTACGAGCAGTACTTC. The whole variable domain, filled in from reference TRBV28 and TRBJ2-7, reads DVKVTQSSRYLVKRTGEKVFLECVQDMDHENMFWYRQDPGLGLRLIYFSYDVKMKEKGDIPEGYSVSREKKERFSLILESASTNQTSMYLCASIESGTLPPLSYEQYFGPGTRLTVT.

The CDR3 nucleotides are TGTGCCAGCAGTAAGGGGTTGGTCGATGAAAAACTGTTTTTT. It yields the protein CASSKGLVDEKLFF. The gene calls are TRBV6-5 and TRBJ1-4; D possibly corresponds to TRBD1 (5 bases). Trimming cost V 5 bases and J 6 bases, with 13 bases left between them. This CDR3 has 14 residues. Per germline, CDR1 MNHEY and CDR2 SVGAGI.

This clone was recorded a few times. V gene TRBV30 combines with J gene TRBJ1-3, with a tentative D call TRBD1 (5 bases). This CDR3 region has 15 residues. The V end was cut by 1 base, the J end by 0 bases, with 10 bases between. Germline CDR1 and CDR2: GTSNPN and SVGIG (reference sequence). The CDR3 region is CAWSGQMSSGNTIYF. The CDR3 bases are TGTGCCTGGAGTGGACAGATGAGCTCTGGAAACACCATATATTTT. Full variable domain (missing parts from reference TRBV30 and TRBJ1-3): SQTIHQWPATLVQPVGSPLSLECTVEGTSNPNLYWYRQAAGRGLQLLFYSVGIGQISSEVPQNLSASRPQDRQFILSSKKLLLSDSGFYLCAWSGQMSSGNTIYFGEGSWLTVV.

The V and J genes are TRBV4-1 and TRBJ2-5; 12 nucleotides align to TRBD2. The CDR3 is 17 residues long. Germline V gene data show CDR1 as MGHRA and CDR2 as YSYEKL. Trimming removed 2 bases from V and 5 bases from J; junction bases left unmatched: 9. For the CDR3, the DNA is TGCGCCAGCAGCCAATCGCGACTAGCGGGAGTGGGGGAGACCCAGTACTTC. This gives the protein CASSQSRLAGVGETQYF.